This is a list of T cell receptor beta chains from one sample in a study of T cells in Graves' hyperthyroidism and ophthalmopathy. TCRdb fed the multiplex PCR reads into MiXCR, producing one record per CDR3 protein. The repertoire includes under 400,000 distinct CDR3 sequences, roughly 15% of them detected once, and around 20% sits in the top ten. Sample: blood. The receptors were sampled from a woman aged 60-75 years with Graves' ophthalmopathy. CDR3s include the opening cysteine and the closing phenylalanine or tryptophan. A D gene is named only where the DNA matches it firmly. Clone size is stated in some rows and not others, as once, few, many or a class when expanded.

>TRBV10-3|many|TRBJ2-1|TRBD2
TGTGCCATCATGGGGACTACCCCTACCAATGAGCAGTTCTTC
CAIMGTTPTNEQFF
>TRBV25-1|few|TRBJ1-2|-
TGTGCCAGCAGTGAGGAGGGGTCCGGCTACACCTTC
CASSEEGSGYTF
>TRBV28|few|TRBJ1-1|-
TGTGCCAGCAGTTTTAGGGGGGCCGAGAACACTGAAGCTTTCTTT
CASSFRGAENTEAFF
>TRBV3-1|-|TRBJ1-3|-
TGTGCCAGCAGCCCGGGGACGGCCTCTGGAAACACCATATATTTT
CASSPGTASGNTIYF
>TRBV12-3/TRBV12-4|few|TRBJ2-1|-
TGTGCCAGCAGTTTGTCGCCAGGGGGGAATGAGCAGTTCTTC
CASSLSPGGNEQFF
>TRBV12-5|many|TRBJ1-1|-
TGTGCTAGTGGTTTGACGGGGGACGGTGAAGCTTTCTTT
CASGLTGDGEAFF
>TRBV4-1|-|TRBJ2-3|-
TGCGCCAGCAGCCGCCGGTGGGGGGTAGCAGATACGCAGTATTTT
CASSRRWGVADTQYF
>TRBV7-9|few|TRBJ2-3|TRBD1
TGTGCCAGCAGCTCCGGGACAGTACGTCAAGATACGCAGTATTTT
CASSSGTVRQDTQYF
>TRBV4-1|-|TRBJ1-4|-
TGCGCCAGCAGCCAACAGGCAAGTAATGAAAAACTGTTTTTT
CASSQQASNEKLFF
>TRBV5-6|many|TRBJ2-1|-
TGTGCCAGCAGTAGAAAGGTGTACAATGAGCAGTTCTTC
CASSRKVYNEQFF
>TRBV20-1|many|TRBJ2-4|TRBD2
TGCAGTGCAGAGGGGTCGGCTAGCGGGATTCAGTACTTC
CSAEGSASGIQYF
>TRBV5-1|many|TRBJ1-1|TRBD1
TGCGCCAGCAGCCCAACGGGACAGGGGAACACTGAAGCTTTCTTT
CASSPTGQGNTEAFF
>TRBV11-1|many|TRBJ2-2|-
TGTGCCAGCAGCATAACAAACACCGGGGAGCTGTTTTTT
CASSITNTGELFF
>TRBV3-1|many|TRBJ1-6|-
TGTGCCAGCAGCCGTGAGGGCTATAATTCACCCCTCCACTTT
CASSREGYNSPLHF
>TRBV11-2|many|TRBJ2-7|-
TGTGCCAGCAGCTTAGTCCAACTAGCCTGGGAGCAGTACTTC
CASSLVQLAWEQYF
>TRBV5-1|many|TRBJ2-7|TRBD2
TGCGCCAGCAGCTTGGGGACTAGCGGGAGTCCGTCCTCCTACGAGCAGTACTTC
CASSLGTSGSPSSYEQYF
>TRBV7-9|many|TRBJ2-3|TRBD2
TGTGCCAGCAGCCGAGGACTAGCGGGAGGAAATACGCAGTATTTT
CASSRGLAGGNTQYF
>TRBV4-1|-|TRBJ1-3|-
TGCGCCAGCAGCCAAGATTGGGTTGACAGTTACGGTGGAAACACCATATATTTT
CASSQDWVDSYGGNTIYF